The subject of this entry is one T cell receptor (beta chain). Its antigen is still unknown. This sample is drawn from a study of shared clonotypes between healthy human individuals. Study-wide context: Three plates each covered CD4 naive and memory; CD8 naive two, CD8 memory one.

The study, taken as a whole, reports: Only a few donors were included, so the genetic and exposure-history diversity represented was limited. The expectation was that sequencing depth would affect clonotype sharing among donors.

Produced via immunoSEQ multiplex PCR; TCRdb's table is partial and in-frame only. The sample includes about 690,000 clones, 90% seen only once; the top ten take around a third. The germline CDR1 and CDR2 sequences are SEHNR and FQNEAQ (reference sequence). This CDR3 spans 17 amino acids. The trim removed 5 bases at V and 4 bases at J, leaving 10 bases unmatched. This clonotype originated in a man aged 18 to 29 in good health. Some clones in this sample may be carry-over from other donors' samples. V usage is TRBV7-9 and J usage is TRBJ2-3; 12 positions agree with TRBD1. The source material was memory CD8+ T cells from PBMCs. Subset defined: CD45RO+ cells pooled with CCR7-negative TemRA cells. This CDR3 reads CASSPRDRGRDPDTQYF. Here the CDR3 DNA reads TGTGCCAGCAGCCCCCGGGACAGGGGGCGAGATCCAGATACGCAGTATTTT.